This T cell receptor beta chain was observed in a study of early T cells in non-severe SARS-CoV-2 infection. Across the whole study: Sequencing targeted bulk RNA from unsorted whole blood, leaving chains unpaired.

Attachment of unique molecular identifiers was made to individual cDNA molecules. TCRdb recomputed calls from the 5' RACE reads with MiXCR, one row per CDR3 protein. This sample has around 57,000 distinct CDR3 sequences, with around 8% found just once. Per the germline V gene, CDR1 is LGHDT and CDR2 is YNNKEL (reference sequence). CDR3 size: 15 residues. After removal of 1 base from V and 0 bases from J, the junction contained 0 bases not matched to a gene. This clonotype was seen at least ten times. This clonotype originated in an adult who was a healthcare worker with PCR-confirmed SARS-CoV-2 infection or an uninfected control (not recorded which). This chain connects TRBV3-1 to TRBJ2-1, with TRBD2 identical over 7 bases. Material for sequencing was whole blood. Here the CDR3 DNA reads TGTGCCAGCAGCCAAGCGGGGGGCTCCTACAATGAGCAGTTCTTC. This encodes CASSQAGGSYNEQFF.